This T cell receptor (beta chain) is from a study of blood T cell repertoires in COVID-19. Study-wide context: Donors in the United States, Italy and Spain gave samples during acute or convalescent COVID-19. PBMCs, B-cell-depleted T cells, or T cells were the source of the cDNA or gDNA that made up the material.

Germline lookup yields CDR1 SGHTA and CDR2 FQGTGA. After removal of 5 bases from V and 3 bases from J, the junction contained 3 bases not matched to a gene. The CDR3 has 14 residues. TCRdb keeps only in-frame clones here, not all; method: immunoSEQ multiplex PCR. The sample contains 250,000 to 350,000 clones, 88% of which appear only once. The TCR comes from a woman between 45 and 60 years old with active or convalescent COVID-19. J is TRBJ2-3 and V is TRBV7-3; 9 nucleotides agree with TRBD1. The material sequenced was peripheral blood. This CDR3 is CASSLTGGTDTQYF. The DNA for the CDR3 is TGTGCCAGCAGCCTGACAGGGGGGACAGATACGCAGTATTTT.